Below are 11 T cell receptor beta chains sequenced from a single sample in a study of T cells after yellow fever vaccination. TCRdb re-called the 5' RACE reads through MiXCR, storing one row per CDR3 protein. The sample shows 10,000 to 11,000 distinct CDR3 sequences, under 5% of them seen only once. The starting material was PBMCs, either bulk or a sorted T-cell subset (CD4+, CD8+, memory, or dextramer-sorted; not recorded which), obtained more than 14 days after the first yellow fever vaccination. The receptors were gathered from a man aged 18 to 30 who received the YFV17D yellow fever vaccine.

This clonotype is judged medium-sized. The rearrangement uses TRBV20-1 and TRBJ1-2; a possible D gene is TRBD1 (5 bases). The CDR3 sequence is 14 residues long. V lost 0 bases and J 8 bases, leaving 16 bases between the germline ends. Germline assignment: CDR1 DFQATT and CDR2 SNEGSKA (reference sequence). CDR3 loop: CSARDVEGVRGYTF. The CDR3 DNA reads as TGCAGTGCTAGAGATGTAGAAGGGGTACGGGGCTACACCTTC.

This clonotype qualifies as medium-sized. The genes are TRBV11-1 and TRBJ2-1, with a weak D call TRBD1 (6 bases). Germline values: CDR1 SGHAT, CDR2 FQDESV (reference sequence). This CDR3 has 14 residues. V lost 5 bases and J lost 3, with 11 bases in between. CDR3 in DNA: TGTGCCAGCAGCCCAAACAGGGACTACAATGAGCAGTTCTTC. Its protein product is CASSPNRDYNEQFF.

Judged by abundance, this clonotype is medium-sized (0.01 to 0.1%). V and J are TRBV12-3 or TRBV12-4 and TRBJ2-7; 9 bases match TRBD2. This CDR3 has 14 amino acids. Trimming at V came to 5 bases and at J to 3 bases, leaving 5 bases not matched to a gene. CDR3 sequence (DNA): TGTGCCAGCAGTAACCGACTAGCGGACTACGAGCAGTACTTC. Protein product: CASSNRLADYEQYF.

This clonotype appeared many times. V gene TRBV4-3 combines with J gene TRBJ1-5; D possibly corresponds to TRBD1 (5 bases). CDR3 size: 13 residues. The V end was cut by 0 bases, the J end by 11 bases, with 11 bases between. CDR1 and CDR2 from the germline V gene are LGHNA and YSLEER. The CDR3 sequence is CASSQDQGLSQHF. The DNA for the CDR3 is TGCGCCAGCAGCCAAGATCAGGGTTTGTCCCAGCATTTT.

This clonotype showed up many times. V usage is TRBV12-3 or TRBV12-4 and J usage is TRBJ1-1, with TRBD1 matching over 8 bases. Losses at the gene ends were 3 bases for V and 5 bases for J; bases not matched to a gene: 8. The CDR3 consists of 15 residues. CDR3 amino acids: CASSFRTGRGTEAFF. The CDR3 DNA follows: TGTGCCAGCAGTTTCCGGACAGGGCGGGGGACTGAAGCTTTCTTT.

This clonotype ranks as medium-sized. The chain carries TRBV29-1 and TRBJ1-1; D not resolved. Germline values: CDR1 SQVTM, CDR2 ANQGSEA. This CDR3 comprises 13 residues. Trimming removed 2 bases from V and 1 base from J, with 8 bases in between. The CDR3 protein is CSVERQENTEAFF. CDR3 coding DNA: TGCAGCGTTGAAAGGCAGGAGAACACTGAAGCTTTCTTT.

This clonotype occurred many times. The J gene is TRBJ2-1, the V gene TRBV9; perhaps D is TRBD1 or TRBD2 (6 bases each). The CDR3 runs 14 residues. Germline V lookup: CDR1 SGDLS, CDR2 YYNGEE. The V end was cut by 3 bases, the J end by 4 bases, with 11 bases between. This chain's CDR3 is CASSGGAGYNEQFF. CDR3 bases: TGTGCCAGCAGCGGGGGGGCCGGTTACAATGAGCAGTTCTTC.

This clonotype occurred many times. This chain uses TRBV19 with TRBJ1-2; D remains ambiguous. Deletions cut 5 bases from V and 8 bases from J, with 12 bases between. The CDR3 is 12 amino acids. Per the germline V gene, CDR1 is LNHDA and CDR2 is SQIVND (reference sequence). This chain's CDR3 is CASSVRHDGYTF. The CDR3 DNA sequence: TGTGCCAGTAGTGTGCGACACGACGGCTACACCTTC.

This clonotype has at least ten counts. The CDR3 region has the DNA TGTGCCAGCAGTTTAAGAGGGGGGACTGGGGCCAACGTCCTGACTTTC. Translated, it gives CASSLRGGTGANVLTF. The chain recombines TRBV12-3 or TRBV12-4 with TRBJ2-6, with D possibly called TRBD1 or TRBD2 (6 bases each). The ends were cut back, 2 bases at V and 2 bases at J, with 10 bases in the middle. The length of the CDR3 is 16 residues.

This clonotype has a count of ten or more. V usage is TRBV12-3 or TRBV12-4 and J usage is TRBJ1-2; 8 bases fit TRBD1. The CDR3 runs to 16 residues. Trimming removed 2 bases from V and 4 bases from J; junction bases left unmatched: 9. The CDR3, as DNA: TGTGCCAGCAGTTTACGTAACAGGGGGGTTGGCTATGGCTACACCTTC. Translating gives CASSLRNRGVGYGYTF.

CDR3 sequence reads: CASGPGDRNYGYTF. The CDR3 nucleotides are TGTGCCAGCGGCCCTGGGGACCGCAACTATGGCTACACCTTC. The gene calls are TRBV5-5 and TRBJ1-2, with a weak D call TRBD1 (5 bases). This CDR3 is 14 amino acids long. Trimming left V 7 bases short and J 2 bases short, with 15 bases between. Looked up from germline, CDR1 is SGHKS and CDR2 is YYEKEE (reference sequence).